This T cell receptor (beta chain) came from a study of CD8+CD57+ T cells in acquired aplastic anemia. Study in general: Across the sorted CD4+ and CD8+ cells, DNA amounts averaged roughly 3 ug. As sequenced from healthy donors, CD4+ cells averaged about 11 million reads. Whole-study findings and limits: Overlapping CD8+ CDR3 repertoires of patients and controls contained some 30 shared sequences. Significant differences in CD8+ Simpson's diversity were not observed between patients and controls.

This clonotype was recorded a few times. Its cognate antigen is unknown. This CDR3 has 13 residues. Between the trimmed V and J ends, which lost 4 bases and 11 bases, there was a span of 18 bases. Germline loops: CDR1 SEHNR, CDR2 FQNEAQ (reference sequence). Genomic DNA, the template, was used for profiling of the TCR beta VDJ and CDR3. Each CDR3 protein gets one entry after TCRdb re-called the reads with MiXCR. The sample consists of roughly 150,000 distinct CDR3 sequences, approximately 43% of them appearing once. This chain joins TRBV7-9 and TRBJ2-7, with D perhaps TRBD2 (6 bases). The receptor's source is a human donor in good health. Sequenced sample: sorted CD4+, CD8+, or CD8+CD57+ T cells (not recorded which) from PBMCs. The CDR3 DNA reads TGTGCCAGCAGCTCTAGCGCCGGGGAGGCCAAGTACTTC. Protein product: CASSSSAGEAKYF.